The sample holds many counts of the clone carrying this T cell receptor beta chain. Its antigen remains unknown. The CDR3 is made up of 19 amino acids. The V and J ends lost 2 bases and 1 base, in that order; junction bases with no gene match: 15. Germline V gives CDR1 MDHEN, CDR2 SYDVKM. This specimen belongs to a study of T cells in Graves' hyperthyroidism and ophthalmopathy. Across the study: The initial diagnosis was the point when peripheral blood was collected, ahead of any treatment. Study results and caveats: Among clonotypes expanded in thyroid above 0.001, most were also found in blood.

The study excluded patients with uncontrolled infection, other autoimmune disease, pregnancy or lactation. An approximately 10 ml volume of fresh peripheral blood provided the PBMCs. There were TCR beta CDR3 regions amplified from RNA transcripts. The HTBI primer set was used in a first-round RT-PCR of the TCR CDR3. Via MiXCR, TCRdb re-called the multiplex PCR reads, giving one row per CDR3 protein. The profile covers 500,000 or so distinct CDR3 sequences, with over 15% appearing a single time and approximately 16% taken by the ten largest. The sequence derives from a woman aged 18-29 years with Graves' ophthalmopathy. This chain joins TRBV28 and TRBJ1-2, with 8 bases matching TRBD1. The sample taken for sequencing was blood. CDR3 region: CASSLGGTTLGQDNYGYTF. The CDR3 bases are TGTGCCAGCAGTTTAGGGGGGACAACCCTGGGACAGGATAACTATGGCTACACCTTC.